The entry below describes one TCR beta chain. This clonotype was picked up many times. It has no known antigen specificity. Base quality data are lacking; no much larger clone is found one base away. This record comes from a study of CD8 T cells in ankylosing spondylitis (dated by TCRdb to 2015 to 2018). Regarding the research as a whole: T cell receptor beta repertoires were profiled in healthy donors and ankylosing spondylitis patients so that disease-linked TCR variants could be found. In total, the full study cohort was made up of roughly 110 healthy donors and roughly 27 ankylosing spondylitis patients. Peripheral blood was sampled, and synovial fluid was also collected from ankylosing spondylitis patients.

Sequencing instrument: Illumina HiSeq 2500. Quantitative 5'-RACE with molecular barcodes was used to prepare TCR beta libraries. As for the authors' bioinformatics: A new computational method based on a probabilistic model of VDJ rearrangement was used to identify disease-linked TCR variants. TCRdb reworked the public reads: Q25 trimming with fastp, MiXCR clone assembly, productive beta chains retained. Under each unique CDR3 protein, matching rows form one entry showing the most common genes and DNA. TCRdb, rather than the study authors, made the V and J calls. The table for this sample lists under 150,000 distinct CDR3 sequences; roughly 10% of them were counted only once. The top ten clones comprise about 4% of the sample. Per the germline V gene, MNHNS is the CDR1 and SASEGT is the CDR2. The CDR3 starts with the cysteine, ends with the phenylalanine, and has 13 residues. Left in the record is the CDR3 DNA by itself, 39 bases read in frame from the first base. The junction shows trimming of 9 bases on V and 1 base on J, plus 12 bases between the germline ends.

Broader findings and caveats from the paper: Some TCR beta motif variants had previously been reported in synovial fluid and blood of reactive arthritis patients, which suggested common disease-initiation mechanisms. In peripheral blood, the disease-linked clones were found at relatively low frequencies and had a CD8+ phenotype. The disease-linked clones were reported to be significantly enriched in matched synovial fluid samples from ankylosing spondylitis patients. Blood from ankylosing spondylitis patients appeared to be characterized by a TCR beta motif made up of under ten highly homologous amino acid variants.

The material sequenced was blood, either unsorted or a sorted T cell fraction (not recorded which). The V and J genes are TRBV6-1 and TRBJ2-5, with the D gene call left open. The receptor comes from a female donor with ankylosing spondylitis or in good health (not recorded which). The nucleotides read TGTGCCAGTAGACGTGGGTCCCAAGAGACCCAGTACTTC. It is translated as CASRRGSQETQYF.